This T cell receptor (beta chain) was retrieved from a study of molecular identifiers for immune sequencing clone quantification. Looking at the study overall: With replicates, the RNA of around 20,000 or 100,000 naive CD8 cells was split five ways and four were sequenced.

CDR3 length: 13 residues. Germline V gene lookup returns CDR1 SSHAT and CDR2 FNYEAQ (reference sequence). TCRdb reanalysed the PCR reads using MiXCR and keeps one entry per CDR3 protein. This table holds about 89,000 distinct CDR3 sequences, around 17% found once. Worth noting for this clonotype: A read error is possible here, since a much larger clone lies one base away.

The chain employs TRBV7-7 and TRBJ2-1, with D unresolved. The sequenced sample was naive CD8+ T cells from blood, with Jurkat cell RNA spiked in. As for subset: FACS-sorted CD8+CD4-CCR7+CD45RA+ naive T cells. The TCR sequence derives from a human donor in good health. Some libraries in this study had Jurkat cell RNA spiked in. The CDR3: CASSFNWYNERFF. In DNA form, the CDR3 reads TGTGCCAGCAGCTTTAATTGGTACAATGAGCGGTTCTTC. The full variable domain, in which reference TRBV7-7 and TRBJ2-1 provide the parts outside the CDR3, is GAGVSQSPRYKVTKRGQDVTLRCDPISSHATLYWYQQALGQGPEFLTYFNYEAQPDKSGLPSDRFSAERPEGSISTLTIQRTEQRDSAMYRCASSFNWYNERFFGPGTRLTVL.